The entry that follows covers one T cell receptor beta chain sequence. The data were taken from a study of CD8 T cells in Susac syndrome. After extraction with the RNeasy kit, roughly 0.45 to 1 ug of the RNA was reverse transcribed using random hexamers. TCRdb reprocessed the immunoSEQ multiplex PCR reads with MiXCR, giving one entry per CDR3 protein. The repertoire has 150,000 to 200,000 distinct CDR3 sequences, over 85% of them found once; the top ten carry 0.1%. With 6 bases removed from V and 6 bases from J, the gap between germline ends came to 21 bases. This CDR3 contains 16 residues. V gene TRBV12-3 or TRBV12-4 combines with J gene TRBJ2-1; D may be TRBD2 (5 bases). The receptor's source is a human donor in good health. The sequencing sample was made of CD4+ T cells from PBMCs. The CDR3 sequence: CASSYISLRVGNEQFF. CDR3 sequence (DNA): TGTGCCAGCAGCTATATTAGTCTGAGGGTAGGCAATGAGCAGTTCTTC.